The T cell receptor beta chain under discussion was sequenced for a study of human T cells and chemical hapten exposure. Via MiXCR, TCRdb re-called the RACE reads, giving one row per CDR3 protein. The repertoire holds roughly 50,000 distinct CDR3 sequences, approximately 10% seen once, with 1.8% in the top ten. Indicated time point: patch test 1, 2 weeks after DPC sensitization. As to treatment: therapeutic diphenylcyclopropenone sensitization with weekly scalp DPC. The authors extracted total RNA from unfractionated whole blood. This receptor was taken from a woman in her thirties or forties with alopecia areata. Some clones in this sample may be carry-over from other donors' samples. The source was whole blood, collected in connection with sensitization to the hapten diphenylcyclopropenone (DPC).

The CDR3 DNA sequence: TGTGCCAGCACCAGCGGGTGGAACACCGGGGAGCTGTTTTTT. Translation gives CASTSGWNTGELFF. This sequence joins TRBV7-8 and TRBJ2-2; TRBD2 might be the D (6 bases). V gave up 7 bases and J gave up 1 base, with 10 bases separating them. Germline V gene sequence: CDR1 SGHVS, CDR2 FQNEAQ. The CDR3 sequence is 14 residues long.